Sequencing of this T cell receptor (beta chain) was carried out in a study of OX40 agonist ivuxolimab in advanced cancers. As for the study in general: Patients receiving dose escalation had hepatocellular carcinoma, melanoma, renal cell or head and neck cancer. A partial response was reached by three patients: one with hepatocellular carcinoma and two with cutaneous melanoma.

Remarks on this clone: Its antigen is not known.

Generated by immunoSEQ multiplex PCR, the TCRdb table keeps only in-frame clones and is missing some. The profile shows about 41,000 clones, about 81% of them singletons. Study-level points and caveats: Partly responding patients at 0.1-3.0 mg/kg showed some of the smallest clonal expansion. Doses of 0.1 to 3.0 mg/kg were accompanied by clonal expansion of CD4+ and CD8+ blood T cells by week 6.

The receptor comes from an adult with an advanced solid tumor such as melanoma, head and neck, liver or kidney cancer. Sequences were derived from CD4+ or CD8+ T cells sorted from blood, sampled in a trial of the OX40 agonist ivuxolimab.

The CDR3 region has the DNA TGTGCCAGCAGCAAGGTTAGCGGATCCACAGATACGCAGTATTTT. Its protein product is CASSKVSGSTDTQYF. The chain employs TRBV5-6 and TRBJ2-3; D is possibly TRBD2 (6 bases). The CDR3 covers 15 residues. The germline gives CDR1 SGHDT, CDR2 YYEEEE. Trimming shortened V by 4 bases and J by 2 bases, and 14 bases separated the two germline ends.